The 3 T cell receptor beta chains listed next were all sequenced from one sample in a study of radiotherapy plus CTLA-4 blockade in lung cancer. Only in-frame clones appear in the TCRdb table, and some are missing; sequencing was by immunoSEQ multiplex PCR. This table has 50,000 to 65,000 clones, 77% appearing once. This sample comprised peripheral blood, obtained from a patient treated with radiotherapy plus ipilimumab. These receptors were obtained from a human donor with non-small cell lung cancer who had a partial response to radiotherapy plus ipilimumab.

This clone was seen more than once but under ten times. The chain combines TRBV27 with TRBJ1-2; 10 bases agree with TRBD1. The V and J ends lost 1 base and 4 bases, in that order; junction bases with no gene match: 3. Germline V gene lookup returns CDR1 MNHEY and CDR2 SMNVEV (reference sequence). The CDR3 spans 15 residues. The chain's CDR3 is CASSLWGQGIYGYTF. CDR3 bases: TGTGCCAGCAGTTTATGGGGACAGGGGATCTATGGCTACACCTTC.

The rearrangement joins TRBV7-8 to TRBJ1-1, with 8 bases lining up with TRBD1. This CDR3 contains 14 residues. Germline V gives CDR1 SGHVS, CDR2 FQNEAQ. With V trimmed by 4 bases and J by 3 bases, 4 bases remained unmatched. CDR3 DNA: TGTGCCAGCAGCTCCCAGACAGGGGACACTGAAGCTTTCTTT. Protein product: CASSSQTGDTEAFF.

The genes are TRBV27 and TRBJ1-6, with 11 bases lining up with TRBD1. With V trimmed by 5 bases and J by 14 bases, 11 bases remained unmatched. This CDR3 is 15 amino acids long. Germline CDR1 reads MNHEY; CDR2 reads SMNVEV (reference sequence). CDR3: CASSIKWTGGVTLHF. The DNA for the CDR3 is TGTGCCAGCAGTATAAAGTGGACAGGGGGCGTCACCCTCCACTTT.